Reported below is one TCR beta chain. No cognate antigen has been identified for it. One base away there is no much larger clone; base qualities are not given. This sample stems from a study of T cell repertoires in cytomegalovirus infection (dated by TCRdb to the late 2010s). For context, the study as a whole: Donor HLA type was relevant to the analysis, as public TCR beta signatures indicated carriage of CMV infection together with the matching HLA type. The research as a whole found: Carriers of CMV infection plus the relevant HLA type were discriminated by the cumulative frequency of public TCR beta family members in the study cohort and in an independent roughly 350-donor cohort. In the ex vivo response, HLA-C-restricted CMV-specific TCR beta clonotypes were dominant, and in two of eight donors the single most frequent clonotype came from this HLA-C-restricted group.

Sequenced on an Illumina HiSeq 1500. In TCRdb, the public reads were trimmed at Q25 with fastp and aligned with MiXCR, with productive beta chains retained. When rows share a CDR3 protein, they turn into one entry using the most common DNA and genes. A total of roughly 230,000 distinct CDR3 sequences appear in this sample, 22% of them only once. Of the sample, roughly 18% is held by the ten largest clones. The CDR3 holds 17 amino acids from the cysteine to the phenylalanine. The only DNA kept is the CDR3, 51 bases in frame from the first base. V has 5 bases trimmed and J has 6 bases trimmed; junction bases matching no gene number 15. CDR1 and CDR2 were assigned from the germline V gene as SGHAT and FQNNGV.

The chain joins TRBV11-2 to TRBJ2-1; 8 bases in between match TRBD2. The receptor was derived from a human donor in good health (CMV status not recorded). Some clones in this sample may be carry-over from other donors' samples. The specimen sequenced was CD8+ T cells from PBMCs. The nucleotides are TGTGCCAGCAGCCCGGGGGGTATAACGGGGGGGCGCAATGAGCAGTTCTTC. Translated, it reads CASSPGGITGGRNEQFF.